The 24 T cell receptor beta chains below all came from one sample that was sequenced in a study of beta chain features in type 1 diabetes. As every portion of the isolated RNA was reverse transcribed, the sequencing read expressed TCRB transcripts. Sequencing used immunoSEQ multiplex PCR; TCRdb keeps in-frame clones, though not all of them. The sample consists of about half a million clones, around 30% of them appearing once. The sample consisted of naive CD4+ T cells from blood. These receptors were collected from a man in his late teens or twenties in good health.

This clone turned up a few times. The same CDR3 is also encoded by other DNA sequences in this sample. The rearrangement uses TRBV15 and TRBJ1-4, with 8 bases lining up with TRBD1. Germline CDR1 reads LNHNV; CDR2 reads YYDKDF (reference sequence). The CDR3 has 14 residues. With 3 bases clipped from V and 6 bases from J, the junction kept 3 bases outside the gene matches. This CDR3 is CATSRDRVDEKLFF. CDR3 in DNA: TGTGCCACCAGCAGGGACAGGGTGGATGAAAAACTGTTTTTT.

This clone has more than one count but fewer than ten. The chain joins TRBV25-1 to TRBJ2-5; TRBD1 matches 7 bases. Trimming removed 3 bases from V and 4 bases from J; junction bases left unmatched: 8. Germline CDR1 reads MGHDK; CDR2 reads SYGVNS. This CDR3 has 15 residues. CDR3 DNA sequence: TGTGCCAGCAGTGACTCGACAGGGTTCCGAGAGACCCAGTACTTC. It translates to CASSDSTGFRETQYF.

This chain uses TRBV30 with TRBJ1-1; 7 bases align to TRBD1. Per germline, CDR1 GTSNPN and CDR2 SVGIG (reference sequence). This CDR3 is built from 17 residues. V trimming: 6 bases; J trimming: 3 bases; junction bases outside the gene matches: 19. CDR3 protein: CACKTRTGFVSHTEAFF. The CDR3 DNA follows: TGTGCCTGCAAAACCCGGACAGGTTTCGTGTCTCACACTGAAGCTTTCTTT. Looking up the rest from reference TRBV30 and TRBJ1-1 gives the full variable domain: SQTIHQWPATLVQPVGSPLSLECTVEGTSNPNLYWYRQAAGRGLQLLFYSVGIGQISSEVPQNLSASRPQDRQFILSSKKLLLSDSGFYLCACKTRTGFVSHTEAFFGQGTRLTVV.

The genes are TRBV6-6 and TRBJ2-1; possibly TRBD2 for D (6 bases). Per germline, CDR1 MNHNY and CDR2 SVGAGI (reference sequence). This CDR3 spans 13 amino acids. Between the trimmed V and J ends, which lost 0 bases and 8 bases, there was a span of 8 bases. The chain's CDR3 is CASSYSPGDEQFF. CDR3 nucleotide sequence: TGTGCCAGCAGTTACTCTCCGGGGGATGAGCAGTTCTTC.

The chain combines TRBV7-9 with TRBJ2-7; D might be TRBD2 (7 bases). Germline loops: CDR1 SEHNR, CDR2 FQNEAQ (reference sequence). The length of the CDR3 is 17 residues. Trimming pared 5 bases from V and 0 bases from J, leaving 20 bases between. This CDR3 reads CASSPLQGRGGSYEQYF. The CDR3 nucleotides are TGTGCCAGCAGCCCCCTCCAGGGGAGGGGCGGCTCCTACGAGCAGTACTTC.

The chain recombines TRBV5-1 with TRBJ2-5; the match to TRBD1 covers 8 bases. The CDR3 is 15 amino acids. Per the germline V gene, CDR1 is SGHRS and CDR2 is YFSETQ. The junction had 7 bases not matched to a gene; V was cut back by 4 bases and J by 2 bases. CDR3 in DNA: TGCGCCAGCAGCCTATGGGGACAGGAACAAGAGACCCAGTACTTC. This sequence encodes CASSLWGQEQETQYF. The variable domain in full, completed from reference TRBV5-1 and TRBJ2-5, reads KAGVTQTPRYLIKTRGQQVTLSCSPISGHRSVSWYQQTPGQGLQFLFEYFSETQRNKGNFPGRFSGRQFSNSRSEMNVSTLELGDSALYLCASSLWGQEQETQYFGPGTRLLVL.

Only a few counts were recorded for this clone. The V gene is TRBV7-2, the J gene TRBJ2-1, with 7 bases aligning to TRBD2. The CDR3 consists of 13 residues. Germline V lookup: CDR1 SGHTA, CDR2 FQGNSA. V was pared by 5 bases and J by 8 bases, with 6 bases of the junction left unmatched. The CDR3 here is CASSLRLAHEQFF. The CDR3 nucleotides are TGTGCCAGCAGCCTACGACTAGCCCATGAGCAGTTCTTC.

This clone was observed a few times. V and J are TRBV20-1 and TRBJ2-5; possible D gene TRBD2, 6 bases. V was trimmed by 5 bases and J by 3 bases, leaving 7 bases between them. The CDR3 covers 11 residues. Germline V gene sequence: CDR1 DFQATT, CDR2 SNEGSKA (reference sequence). DNA of the CDR3: TGCAGTGCTGGGGGGAAAGAGACCCAGTACTTC. This gives the protein CSAGGKETQYF.

The chain joins TRBV7-3 to TRBJ2-2; D not resolved. V shed 2 bases and J shed 5 bases, with 12 bases lying between them. CDR1 SGHTA and CDR2 FQGTGA come from the germline V gene. The CDR3 length is 15 residues. This CDR3 reads CASSLLGPGTGELFF. CDR3 DNA sequence: TGTGCCAGCAGCTTATTGGGTCCTGGAACCGGGGAGCTGTTTTTT.

The chain carries TRBV10-3 and TRBJ2-5, with 13 bases lining up with TRBD2. CDR1 ENHRY and CDR2 SYGVKD come from the germline V gene. Losses at the gene ends were 6 bases for V and 4 bases for J; bases not matched to a gene: 8. CDR3 size: 16 residues. The CDR3 DNA sequence: TGTGCCATCAGCGAGGGACTAGCGGGACCTCTAGAGACCCAGTACTTC. Its protein is CAISEGLAGPLETQYF.

The gene calls are TRBV5-4 and TRBJ2-3, with TRBD2 matching 9 bases. This CDR3 has 15 residues. Germline V CDR1 and CDR2: SGHNT, YYREEE (reference sequence). With 4 bases clipped from V and 2 bases from J, the junction kept 5 bases outside the gene matches. This CDR3 reads CASSDPSGATDTQYF. The DNA for the CDR3 is TGTGCCAGCAGCGATCCTAGCGGGGCCACAGATACGCAGTATTTT.

This clone came up a few times. The DNA for the CDR3 is TGTGCCAGCAGCCAACTAGCGGGAGGTAATGAGCAGTTCTTC. Amino acids: CASSQLAGGNEQFF. V usage is TRBV7-2 and J usage is TRBJ2-1; TRBD2 matches at 12 bases. J was trimmed by 7 bases and V by 5 bases; bases with no gene match: 3. This CDR3 region has 14 residues. Germline V gives CDR1 SGHTA, CDR2 FQGNSA.

This clone was observed a handful of times. V is TRBV7-2 and J is TRBJ2-7; D is unresolved. CDR1 and CDR2 from the germline V gene are SGHTA and FQGNSA. The CDR3 covers 13 residues. Trimming cost V 2 bases and J 3 bases, with 8 bases left between them. CDR3 sequence (DNA): TGTGCCAGCAGCTTATTTACCGACTACGAGCAGTACTTC. Protein product: CASSLFTDYEQYF. The variable domain in full, with the rest retrieved from reference TRBV7-2 and TRBJ2-7, is GAGVSQSPSNKVTEKGKDVELRCDPISGHTALYWYRQSLGQGLEFLIYFQGNSAPDKSGLPSDRFSAERTGGSVSTLTIQRTQQEDSAVYLCASSLFTDYEQYFGPGTRLTVT.

This clone showed up just a few times. The rearrangement links TRBV5-6 to TRBJ1-2; D remains unclear. Trimming removed 4 bases from V and 4 bases from J, with 8 bases in between. CDR1 and CDR2 (germline): SGHDT, YYEEEE. This CDR3 comprises 12 residues. CDR3 amino acids: CASSSGIYGYTF. In DNA, the CDR3 is TGTGCCAGCAGCAGCGGGATCTATGGCTACACCTTC.

The chain couples TRBV6-5 to TRBJ2-5; TRBD1 or TRBD2 may be the D gene (5 bases each). The CDR3 consists of 13 residues. Per germline, CDR1 MNHEY and CDR2 SVGAGI. V was cut by 5 bases and J by 9 bases, with 16 bases left in between. The CDR3 loop is CASSAGTRFAQYF. CDR3 bases: TGTGCCAGCAGTGCCGGGACGAGGTTTGCCCAGTACTTC.

This clone was seen a few times. V gene TRBV15 combines with J gene TRBJ2-7, with 9 bases matching TRBD1. Germline CDR1 and CDR2: LNHNV and YYDKDF (reference sequence). Losses at the gene ends were 3 bases for V and 5 bases for J; bases not matched to a gene: 8. The CDR3 loop spans 15 amino acids. The CDR3 region has the DNA TGTGCCACCAGCAGGCGGACAGGGGCGAGCGACGAGCAGTACTTC. Translation: CATSRRTGASDEQYF.

The V call is TRBV29-1, the J call TRBJ2-4; 11 bases agree with TRBD2. Losses at the gene ends were 7 bases for V and 6 bases for J; bases not matched to a gene: 8. Germline V gene lookup returns CDR1 SQVTM and CDR2 ANQGSEA. This CDR3 contains 14 residues. The DNA of the CDR3 is TGCAGCGCTAAAACTAGCGGGAGTATAAACATTCAGTACTTC. Amino acid sequence: CSAKTSGSINIQYF.

The chain has TRBV11-1 and TRBJ2-1; 7 nucleotides match TRBD2. The CDR3 is made up of 15 amino acids. Germline V gives CDR1 SGHAT, CDR2 FQDESV (reference sequence). V trimming: 2 bases; J trimming: 6 bases; junction bases outside the gene matches: 7. The CDR3 DNA sequence: TGTGCCAGCAGCTTATCCCTAGCGGAGGGCAATGAGCAGTTCTTC. It yields the protein CASSLSLAEGNEQFF. The full variable domain, its missing parts supplied by reference TRBV11-1 and TRBJ2-1, is EAEVAQSPRYKITEKSQAVAFWCDPISGHATLYWYRQILGQGPELLVQFQDESVVDDSQLPKDRFSAERLKGVDSTLKIQPAELGDSAMYLCASSLSLAEGNEQFFGPGTRLTVL.

This clone has a handful of counts. The J gene is TRBJ2-5, the V gene TRBV5-4; no firm D call. CDR3 size: 12 residues. V lost 6 bases and J 2 bases, leaving 8 bases between the germline ends. CDR1 and CDR2 (germline): SGHNT, YYREEE (reference sequence). CDR3 DNA sequence: TGTGCCAGCAACCTATGGCAAGAGACCCAGTACTTC. Its translation: CASNLWQETQYF.

The CDR3 spells CASSQDRLAATQYF. Here the CDR3 DNA reads TGTGCCAGCAGCCAAGATCGCCTAGCTGCGACCCAGTACTTC. The chain employs TRBV4-2 and TRBJ2-5; tentatively, D is TRBD2 (5 bases). The ends were cut back, 0 bases at V and 7 bases at J, with 12 bases in the middle. Germline CDR1 and CDR2: LGHNA and YNFKEQ. The CDR3 is made up of 14 amino acids.

Comments on this clone: Other DNA sequences from this sample encode an identical CDR3 as well. The chain uses TRBV30 and TRBJ1-5; D gene unclear. The germline V gene has CDR1 GTSNPN and CDR2 SVGIG (reference sequence). Between the trimmed V and J ends, which lost 0 bases and 4 bases, there was a span of 7 bases. This CDR3 comprises 13 residues. The DNA for the CDR3 is TGTGCCTGGAGTGTACTTGGGAATCAGCCCCAGCATTTT. Amino acid sequence: CAWSVLGNQPQHF.

V usage is TRBV18 and J usage is TRBJ1-2, with D unresolved. Trimming cost V 4 bases and J 2 bases, with 11 bases left between them. The CDR3 is 14 amino acids. Germline values: CDR1 KGHSH, CDR2 LQKENI. The CDR3 is CASSRGEGNYGYTF. For the CDR3, the DNA is TGTGCCAGCTCACGAGGAGAAGGGAACTATGGCTACACCTTC.

A few counts support this clone. This rearrangement joins TRBV9 to TRBJ1-2, with D unresolved. This CDR3 is 14 amino acids long. In germline, CDR1 is SGDLS, CDR2 YYNGEE. The V end was cut by 1 base, the J end by 5 bases, with 12 bases between. In DNA form, the CDR3 reads TGTGCCAGCAGCGTATTCAGCGGGGTGTATGGCTACACCTTC. It encodes CASSVFSGVYGYTF.

The gene calls are TRBV30 and TRBJ1-4; a weak D match, TRBD1 (6 bases). Germline lookup yields CDR1 GTSNPN and CDR2 SVGIG (reference sequence). V lost 1 base, J lost 0 bases, and 24 bases lay in between. The CDR3 contains 20 residues. The chain's CDR3 is CAWSDPSWGHSYSTNEKLFF. DNA for the CDR3: TGTGCCTGGAGTGACCCGTCCTGGGGACACTCCTACTCAACTAATGAAAAACTGTTTTTT.